This TCR beta chain emerged from a study of regulatory T cells in long-lasting Graves disease. Across the study: By definition, persistent Graves' disease involved antithyroid drugs for over 5 years alongside positive TSH receptor antibodies.

Time point of the sample: persistent/refractory GD, antithyroid drugs over 5 years with positive TRAb. Generation of the TCR library employed RNA extracted from PBMCs. Trimming removed 6 bases at V and 4 bases at J, with 12 bases between. The length of the CDR3 is 13 residues. Looked up from germline, CDR1 is SQVTM and CDR2 is ANQGSEA. Construction of the TCR beta libraries employed iRepertoire HTBI primers in conjunction with Arm-PCR of CDR3 regions. In the original analysis: The samples yielded fewer than 75 TRBV and some 15 TRBJ segments. TCRdb processed the multiplex PCR reads anew with MiXCR; each CDR3 protein has one entry. TCRdb assigned the V and J calls; the authors' analysis was not used. The sample shows 300,000 to 350,000 distinct CDR3 sequences, around 20% of them seen only once. The sample holds a few counts of this clonotype. The antigen remains undetermined. Points from the study as a whole: There were preferences for TRBV28, TRBJ1-2 and TRBJ2-5 in persistent disease. Having few samples may have compromised the accuracy.

The sequence was obtained from a female donor with Graves disease. This material consisted of peripheral blood mononuclear cells (PBMCs), taken when the disease was refractory, from a patient treated with antithyroid drugs. The V and J genes are TRBV29-1 and TRBJ1-4; tentatively, D is TRBD1 (6 bases). CDR3: CSVETGNNEKLFF. DNA for the CDR3: TGCAGCGTCGAGACAGGCAATAATGAAAAACTGTTTTTT.